These T cell receptor beta chains were read from a single sample in a study of T cell responses to AZD1222 COVID-19 vaccine. The table came from immunoSEQ multiplex PCR; TCRdb's copy has only in-frame clones and leaves some out. The data contain fewer than 90,000 clones, 88% of them singletons. The sample in question was peripheral blood, obtained on day 0 of AZD1222 vaccination. These receptors were collected from an adult in good health. Each CDR3 is given with its conserved first and last residue. A D gene is named only where the DNA matches it firmly. Expanded clones are given a class, and other clones once, few, many or no size at all.

J gene,D gene,V gene,clone size,CDR3 DNA,CDR3 protein
TRBJ1-5,TRBD1,TRBV19,.,TGTGCCAGTACCCTAAGCAGGGGGCGAGGGGATCAGCCCCAGCATTTT,CASTLSRGRGDQPQHF
TRBJ2-7,.,TRBV30,.,TGTGCCTGGAGGGAGGGCATCTCTGGGAGAGAGCAGTACTTC,CAWREGISGREQYF
TRBJ1-5,.,TRBV2,.,TGTGCCAGCAGTGAAGCGGACCTCCGACCCCAGCATTTT,CASSEADLRPQHF
TRBJ1-3,TRBD1,TRBV28,.,TGTGCCAGCAGTCCCCTCGAGGACAGGGGAGGAAACACCATATATTTT,CASSPLEDRGGNTIYF
TRBJ2-3,.,TRBV7-2,.,TGTGCCAGCAGCTTAGAGGGTCTCCTCACAGATACGCAGTATTTT,CASSLEGLLTDTQYF
TRBJ2-7,.,TRBV21-1,.,TGTGCCCCCAACCAAGATTGTAGCAACGAGCAGTACTTC,CAPNQDCSNEQYF
TRBJ2-3,TRBD2,TRBV7-9,.,TGTGCCAGCACCTGGGCTAGCGGGAGGCCGGGCACAGATACGCAGTATTTT,CASTWASGRPGTDTQYF
TRBJ2-3,.,TRBV11-2,.,TGTGCCAGCAGCTTCGTCAGCGTTAGGGGAGATACGCAGTATTTT,CASSFVSVRGDTQYF
TRBJ1-3,.,TRBV28,once,TGTGCCAGCAGATCGAGTATAAGCTCTGGAAACACCATATATTTT,CASRSSISSGNTIYF
TRBJ2-2,.,TRBV6-5,once,TGTGCCAGCAGGACACCCTTTACCGGGGAGCTGTTTTTT,CASRTPFTGELFF
TRBJ1-2,.,TRBV5-1,.,TGCGCCAGCAGCTTGGGGCACGACTATGGCTACACCTTC,CASSLGHDYGYTF
TRBJ1-5,.,TRBV6-5,.,TGTGCCAGCAGCCCCTGGGAACAGCCCCAGCATTTT,CASSPWEQPQHF
TRBJ1-3,.,TRBV5-5,once,TGTGCCAGCAGCTTGGCCGGACTATTCTCTGGAAACACCATATATTTT,CASSLAGLFSGNTIYF
TRBJ2-7,TRBD2,TRBV9,.,TGTGCCAGCAGCGTCGGACTAGCGGGAGCCGGCGAGCAGTACTTC,CASSVGLAGAGEQYF
TRBJ2-2,.,TRBV5-4,.,TGTGCCAGCAGCTTGGTTACAGGGTCCAGGCGCACCGGGGAGCTGTTTTTT,CASSLVTGSRRTGELFF
TRBJ2-5,.,TRBV2,.,TGTGCCAGCAGTGGTAGCGGAGAGACCCAGTACTTC,CASSGSGETQYF